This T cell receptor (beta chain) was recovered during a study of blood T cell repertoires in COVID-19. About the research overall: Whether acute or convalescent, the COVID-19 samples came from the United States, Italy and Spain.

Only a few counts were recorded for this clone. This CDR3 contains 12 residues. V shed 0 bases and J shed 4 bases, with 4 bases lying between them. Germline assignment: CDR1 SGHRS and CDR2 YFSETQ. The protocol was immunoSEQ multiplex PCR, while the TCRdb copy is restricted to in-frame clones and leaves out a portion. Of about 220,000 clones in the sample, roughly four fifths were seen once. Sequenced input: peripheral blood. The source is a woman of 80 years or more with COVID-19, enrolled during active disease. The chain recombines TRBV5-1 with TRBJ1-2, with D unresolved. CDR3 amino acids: CASSLGLYGYTF. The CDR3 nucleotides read TGCGCCAGCAGCTTGGGGCTCTATGGCTACACCTTC.